This TCR beta chain was recovered during a study of T cells in women clearing cervical HPV infection. Study as a whole: Case blood was drawn when the lesion was first found; control blood after infection became undetectable.

Sequenced by immunoSEQ multiplex PCR; TCRdb stores in-frame clones only, minus some. Its clone listing holds 25,000 to 35,000 clones. This CDR3 is built from 15 residues. Trimming took 3 bases from V and 10 from J, leaving 19 bases between them. Germline CDR1 and CDR2: DFQATT and SNEGSKA (reference sequence). In regard to this clone: The read gets to within 3 residues of the CDR3 end, and the germline J gene fills in the rest.

The TCR originated in a woman aged 18 to 75 with a cervical HPV16 infection that either progressed to CIN3+ or cleared (not recorded which). The sequenced sample consisted of blood buffy coat. This chain joins TRBV20-1 and TRBJ1-6; D unclear. CDR3 DNA, as far as it was read: TGCAGTGCTAGGGTGGAGGCCCGGTCGGGGTCACCC. Protein: CSARVEARSGSP. The entire CDR3 reads CSARVEARSGSPLHF.